The TCR beta chain under discussion was sequenced for a study of T cells in Graves' hyperthyroidism and ophthalmopathy. Regions amplified from RNA transcripts were the TCR beta CDR3 regions. The HTBI primer set served for first-round RT-PCR of the TCR CDR3. TCRdb redid the calling of the multiplex PCR reads with MiXCR, one entry per CDR3 protein. Found here are a few hundred thousand distinct CDR3 sequences, approximately 16% of them singletons; the top ten hold 40% to 65%. A patient was excluded if there was uncontrolled infection, other autoimmune disease, pregnancy or lactation. PBMCs were derived from approximately 10 ml fresh peripheral blood. Overall study results and limits: Separation of ophthalmopathy from stable hyperthyroidism was achieved by a 13 V-J model. Among thyroid clonotypes expanded above 0.001, most also appeared in blood.

Looked up from germline, CDR1 is SGHVS and CDR2 is FQNEAQ. This CDR3 is 14 amino acids long. Concerning this clonotype itself: Antigen unknown. One junction end disagrees with the germline gene, perhaps due to a read error.

This clonotype originated in a woman in her 50s with Graves' hyperthyroidism. The chain combines TRBV7-8 with TRBJ2-5; 7 bases line up with TRBD1. Sequenced input: blood. In DNA form, the CDR3 reads TGTGTCAGCAGTGACGGGACAGCTCAAGAGACCCAGTACTTC. Residues: CVSSDGTAQETQYF.